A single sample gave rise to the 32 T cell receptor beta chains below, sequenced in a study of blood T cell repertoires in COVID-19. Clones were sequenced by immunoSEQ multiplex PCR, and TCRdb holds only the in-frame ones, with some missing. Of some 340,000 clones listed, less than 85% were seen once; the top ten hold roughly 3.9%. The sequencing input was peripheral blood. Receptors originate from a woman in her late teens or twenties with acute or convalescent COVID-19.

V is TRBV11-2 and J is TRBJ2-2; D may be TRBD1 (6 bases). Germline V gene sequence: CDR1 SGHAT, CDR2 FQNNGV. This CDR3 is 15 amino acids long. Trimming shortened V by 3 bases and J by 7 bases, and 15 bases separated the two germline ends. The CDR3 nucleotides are TGTGCCAGCAGCTTGGCCAGAGGGGGACACGGGGAGCTGTTTTTT. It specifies CASSLARGGHGELFF. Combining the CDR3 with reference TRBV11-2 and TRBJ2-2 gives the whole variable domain EAGVAQSPRYKIIEKRQSVAFWCNPISGHATLYWYQQILGQGPKLLIQFQNNGVVDDSQLPKDRFSAERLKGVDSTLKIQPAKLEDSAVYLCASSLARGGHGELFFGEGSRLTVL.

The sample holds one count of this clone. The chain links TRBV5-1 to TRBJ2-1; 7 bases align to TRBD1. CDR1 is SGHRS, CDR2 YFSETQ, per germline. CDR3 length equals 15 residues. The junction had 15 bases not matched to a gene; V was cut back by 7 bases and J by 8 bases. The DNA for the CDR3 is TGCGCCAGCTCTTTCGGGACAGCAGCTTTTGATGAGCAGTTCTTC. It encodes CASSFGTAAFDEQFF.

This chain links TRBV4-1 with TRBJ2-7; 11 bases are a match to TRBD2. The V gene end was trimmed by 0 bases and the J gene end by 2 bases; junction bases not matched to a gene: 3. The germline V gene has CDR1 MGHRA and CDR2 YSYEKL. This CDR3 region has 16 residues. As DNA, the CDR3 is TGCGCCAGCAGCCAAGAGGGACTAGCGGAGACCTACGAGCAGTACTTC. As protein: CASSQEGLAETYEQYF.

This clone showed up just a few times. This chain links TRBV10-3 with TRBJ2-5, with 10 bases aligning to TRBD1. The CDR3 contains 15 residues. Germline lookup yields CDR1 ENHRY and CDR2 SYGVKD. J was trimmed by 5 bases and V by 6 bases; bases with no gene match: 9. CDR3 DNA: TGTGCCATCAGCCGGACAGGGGGGGCAGGCGAGACCCAGTACTTC. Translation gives CAISRTGGAGETQYF.

This chain's CDR3 is CASSSVGTGSNYGYTF. CDR3 sequence (DNA): TGTGCCAGTAGTTCAGTCGGGACAGGGTCCAACTATGGCTACACCTTC. This chain uses TRBV19 with TRBJ1-2; 9 bases line up with TRBD1. Germline V gene data show CDR1 as LNHDA and CDR2 as SQIVND (reference sequence). The CDR3 is 16 residues long. V shed 5 bases, J shed 2 bases, and the junction held 9 bases outside the gene matches.

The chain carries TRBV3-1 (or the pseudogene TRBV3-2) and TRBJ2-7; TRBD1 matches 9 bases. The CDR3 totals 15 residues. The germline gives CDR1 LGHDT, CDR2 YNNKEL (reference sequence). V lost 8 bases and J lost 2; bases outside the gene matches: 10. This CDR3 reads CASENQGQGAYEQYF. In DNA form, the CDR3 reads TGTGCCAGCGAGAACCAGGGACAGGGAGCCTACGAGCAGTACTTC.

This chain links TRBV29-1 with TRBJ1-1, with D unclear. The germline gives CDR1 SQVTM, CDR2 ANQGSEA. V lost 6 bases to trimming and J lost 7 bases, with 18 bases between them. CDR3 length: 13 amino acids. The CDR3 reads CSVETSNRDEAFF. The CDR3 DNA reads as TGCAGCGTGGAGACAAGCAATCGGGATGAAGCTTTCTTT.

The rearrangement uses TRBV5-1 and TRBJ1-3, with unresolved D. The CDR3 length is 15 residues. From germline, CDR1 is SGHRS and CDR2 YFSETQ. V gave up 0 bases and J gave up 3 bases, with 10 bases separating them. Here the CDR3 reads CASSLAGRDGNTIYF. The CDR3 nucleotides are TGCGCCAGCAGCTTGGCCGGGAGGGATGGAAACACCATATATTTT.

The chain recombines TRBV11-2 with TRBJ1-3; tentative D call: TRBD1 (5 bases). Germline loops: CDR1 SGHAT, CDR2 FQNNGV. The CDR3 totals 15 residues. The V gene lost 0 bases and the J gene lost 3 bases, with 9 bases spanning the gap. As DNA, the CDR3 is TGTGCCAGCAGCTTAGAGTCGGGGGGTGGAAACACCATATATTTT. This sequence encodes CASSLESGGGNTIYF.

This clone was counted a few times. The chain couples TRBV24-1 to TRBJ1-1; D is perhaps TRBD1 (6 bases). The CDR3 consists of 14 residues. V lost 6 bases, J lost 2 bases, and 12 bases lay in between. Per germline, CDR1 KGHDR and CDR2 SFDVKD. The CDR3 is CATSPWGPNTEAFF. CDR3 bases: TGTGCCACCAGTCCGTGGGGGCCTAACACTGAAGCTTTCTTT.

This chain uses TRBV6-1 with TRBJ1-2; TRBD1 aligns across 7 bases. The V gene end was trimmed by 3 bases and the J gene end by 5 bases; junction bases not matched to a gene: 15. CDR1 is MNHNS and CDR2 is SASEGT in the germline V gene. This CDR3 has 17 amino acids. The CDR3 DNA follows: TGTGCCAGCAGTGATAAAAGGGGATACAGGGGTTGGTATGGCTACACCTTC. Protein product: CASSDKRGYRGWYGYTF.

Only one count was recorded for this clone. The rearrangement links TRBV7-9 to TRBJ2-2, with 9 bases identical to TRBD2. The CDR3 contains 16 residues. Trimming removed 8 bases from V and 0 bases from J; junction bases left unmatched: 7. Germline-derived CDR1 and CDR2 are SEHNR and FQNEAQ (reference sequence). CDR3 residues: CASDLSGGPNTGELFF. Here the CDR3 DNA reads TGTGCCAGCGACCTTAGCGGGGGCCCGAACACCGGGGAGCTGTTTTTT. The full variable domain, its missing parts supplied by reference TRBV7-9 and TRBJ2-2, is DTGVSQNPRHKITKRGQNVTFRCDPISEHNRLYWYRQTLGQGPEFLTYFQNEAQLEKSRLLSDRFSAERPKGSFSTLEIQRTEQGDSAMYLCASDLSGGPNTGELFFGEGSRLTVL.

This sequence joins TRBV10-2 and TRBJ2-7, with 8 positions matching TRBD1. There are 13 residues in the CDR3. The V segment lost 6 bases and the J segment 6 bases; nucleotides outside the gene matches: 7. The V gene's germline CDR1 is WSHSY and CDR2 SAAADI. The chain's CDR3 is CASSDRGVGEQYF. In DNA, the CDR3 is TGCGCCAGCAGCGACAGGGGCGTAGGCGAGCAGTACTTC.

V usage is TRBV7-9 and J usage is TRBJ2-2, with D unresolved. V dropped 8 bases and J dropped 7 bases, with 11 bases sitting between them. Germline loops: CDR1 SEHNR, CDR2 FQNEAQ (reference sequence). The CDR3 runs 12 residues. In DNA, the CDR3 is TGTGCCAGCTTTTCTCTCAGCGGGGAGCTGTTTTTT. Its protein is CASFSLSGELFF.

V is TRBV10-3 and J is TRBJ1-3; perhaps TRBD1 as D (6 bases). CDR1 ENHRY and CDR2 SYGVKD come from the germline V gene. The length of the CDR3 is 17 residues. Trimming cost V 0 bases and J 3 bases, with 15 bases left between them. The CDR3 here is CAISESSPGQRGNTIYF. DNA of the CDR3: TGTGCCATCAGTGAGTCGAGTCCAGGACAGCGTGGAAACACCATATATTTT.

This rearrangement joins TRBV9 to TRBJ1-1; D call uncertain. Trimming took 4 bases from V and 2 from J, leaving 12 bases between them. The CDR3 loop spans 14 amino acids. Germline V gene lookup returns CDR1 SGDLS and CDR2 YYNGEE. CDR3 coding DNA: TGTGCCAGCAGCAGACTAGACACTAACACTGAAGCTTTCTTT. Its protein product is CASSRLDTNTEAFF.

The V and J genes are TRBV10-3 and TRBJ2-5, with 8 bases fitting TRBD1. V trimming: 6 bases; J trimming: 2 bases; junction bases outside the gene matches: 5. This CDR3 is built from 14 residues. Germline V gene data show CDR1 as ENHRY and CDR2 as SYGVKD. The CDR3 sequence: CAIRQGTGQETQYF. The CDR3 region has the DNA TGTGCCATCAGGCAAGGGACAGGACAAGAGACCCAGTACTTC.

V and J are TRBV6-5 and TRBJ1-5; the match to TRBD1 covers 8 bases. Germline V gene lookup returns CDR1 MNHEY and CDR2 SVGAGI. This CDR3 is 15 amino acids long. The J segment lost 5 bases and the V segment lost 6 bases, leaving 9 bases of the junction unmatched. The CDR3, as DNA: TGTGCCAGCAGCTCGGACAGGGATTACTATCAGCCCCAGCATTTT. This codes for CASSSDRDYYQPQHF.

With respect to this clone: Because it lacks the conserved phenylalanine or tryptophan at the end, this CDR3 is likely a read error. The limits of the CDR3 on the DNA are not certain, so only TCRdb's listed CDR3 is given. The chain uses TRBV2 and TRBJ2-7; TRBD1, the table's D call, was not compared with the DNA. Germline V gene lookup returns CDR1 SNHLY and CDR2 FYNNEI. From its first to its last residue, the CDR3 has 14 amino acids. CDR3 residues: CASSSKGLGWPDGN.

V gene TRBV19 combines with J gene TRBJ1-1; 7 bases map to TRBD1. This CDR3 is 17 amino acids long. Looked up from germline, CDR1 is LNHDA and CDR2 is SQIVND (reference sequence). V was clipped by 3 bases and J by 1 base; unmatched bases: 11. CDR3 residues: CASSMRILGQPNTEAFF. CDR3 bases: TGTGCCAGTAGTATGCGCATACTGGGACAGCCGAACACTGAAGCTTTCTTT.

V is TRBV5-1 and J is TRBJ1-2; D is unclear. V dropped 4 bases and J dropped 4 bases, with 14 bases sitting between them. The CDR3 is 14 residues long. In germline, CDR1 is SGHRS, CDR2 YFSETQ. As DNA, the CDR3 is TGCGCCAGCAGCGCGGAACAAACCCCCTATGGCTACACCTTC. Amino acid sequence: CASSAEQTPYGYTF.

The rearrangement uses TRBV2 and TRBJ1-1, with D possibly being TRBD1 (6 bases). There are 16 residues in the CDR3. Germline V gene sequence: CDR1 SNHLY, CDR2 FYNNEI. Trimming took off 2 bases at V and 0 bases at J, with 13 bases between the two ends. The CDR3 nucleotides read TGTGCCAGCAGTGAATACAGGTACAGGGTGAACACTGAAGCTTTCTTT. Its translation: CASSEYRYRVNTEAFF. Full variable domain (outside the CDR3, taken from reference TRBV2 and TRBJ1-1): EPEVTQTPSHQVTQMGQEVILRCVPISNHLYFYWYRQILGQKVEFLVSFYNNEISEKSEIFDDQFSVERPDGSNFTLKIRSTKLEDSAMYFCASSEYRYRVNTEAFFGQGTRLTVV.

CDR3 in amino acids: CASSVTGGGRIGDQPQHF. The CDR3 region has the DNA TGTGCCAGCAGCGTTACAGGGGGCGGAAGAATTGGGGATCAGCCCCAGCATTTT. This chain uses TRBV5-6 with TRBJ1-5; 9 bases align to TRBD1. This CDR3 is 18 amino acids long. V dropped 4 bases and J dropped 5; count of bases not matched to a gene: 16. The germline V gene encodes CDR1 SGHDT and CDR2 YYEEEE.

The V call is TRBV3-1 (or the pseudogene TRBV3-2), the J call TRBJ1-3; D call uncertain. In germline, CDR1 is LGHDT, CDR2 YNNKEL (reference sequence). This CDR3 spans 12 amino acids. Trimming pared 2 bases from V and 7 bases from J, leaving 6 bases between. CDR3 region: CASSQLENTIYF. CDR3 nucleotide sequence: TGTGCCAGCAGCCAATTGGAGAACACCATATATTTT.

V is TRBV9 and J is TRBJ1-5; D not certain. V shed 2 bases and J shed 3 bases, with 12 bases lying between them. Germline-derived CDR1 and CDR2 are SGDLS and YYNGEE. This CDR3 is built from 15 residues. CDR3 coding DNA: TGTGCCAGCAGCGTTGGACCACTAGTCAATCAGCCCCAGCATTTT. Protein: CASSVGPLVNQPQHF. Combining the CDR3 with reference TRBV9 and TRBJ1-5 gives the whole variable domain DSGVTQTPKHLITATGQRVTLRCSPRSGDLSVYWYQQSLDQGLQFLIQYYNGEERAKGNILERFSAQQFPDLHSELNLSSLELGDSALYFCASSVGPLVNQPQHFGDGTRLSIL.

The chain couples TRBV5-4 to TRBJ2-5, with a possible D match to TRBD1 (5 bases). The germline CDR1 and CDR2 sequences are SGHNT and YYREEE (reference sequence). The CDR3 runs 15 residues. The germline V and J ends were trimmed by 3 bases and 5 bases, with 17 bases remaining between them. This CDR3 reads CASSSRQGSGETQYF. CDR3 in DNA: TGTGCCAGCAGCTCGCGGCAGGGATCCGGGGAGACCCAGTACTTC. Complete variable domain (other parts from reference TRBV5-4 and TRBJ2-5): ETGVTQSPTHLIKTRGQQVTLRCSSQSGHNTVSWYQQALGQGPQFIFQYYREEENGRGNFPPRFSGLQFPNYSSELNVNALELDDSALYLCASSSRQGSGETQYFGPGTRLLVL.

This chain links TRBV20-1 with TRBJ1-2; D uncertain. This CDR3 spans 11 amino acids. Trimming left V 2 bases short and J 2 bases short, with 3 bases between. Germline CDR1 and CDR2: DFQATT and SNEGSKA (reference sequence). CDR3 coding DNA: TGCAGTGCTAGACAGAACTATGGCTACACCTTC. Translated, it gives CSARQNYGYTF.

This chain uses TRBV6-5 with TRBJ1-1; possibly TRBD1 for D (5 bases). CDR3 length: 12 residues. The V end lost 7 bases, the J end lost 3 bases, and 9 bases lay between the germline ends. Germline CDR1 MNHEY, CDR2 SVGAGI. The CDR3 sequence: CASKGRYTEAFF. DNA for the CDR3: TGTGCCAGCAAGGGGCGTTACACTGAAGCTTTCTTT.

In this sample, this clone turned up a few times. The CDR3, as DNA: TGTGCCAGTACCATGGACAGCCAGCCGTTAGGAAACACCATATATTTT. This gives the protein CASTMDSQPLGNTIYF. This chain joins TRBV19 and TRBJ1-3, with a weak D call TRBD1 (6 bases). CDR1 is LNHDA, CDR2 SQIVND, per germline (reference sequence). The CDR3 has 16 amino acids. V shed 7 bases and J shed 4 bases, with 20 bases lying between them.

The CDR3 loop reads CASSGRLAVEYF. CDR3 DNA sequence: TGTGCCAGCAGCGGCCGACTAGCGGTTGAGTACTTC. The chain couples TRBV21-1 to TRBJ2-7; the tabulated D call, TRBD2, remains unverified against the DNA. TRBV21-1 has pseudogene status. This CDR3 has 12 amino acids.

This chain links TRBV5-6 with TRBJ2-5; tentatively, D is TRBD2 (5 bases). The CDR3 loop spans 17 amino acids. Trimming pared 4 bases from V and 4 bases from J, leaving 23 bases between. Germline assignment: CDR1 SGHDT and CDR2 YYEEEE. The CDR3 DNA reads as TGTGCCAGCAGCCCCCGGGGATCGAAGAGCCAGCGAGAGACCCAGTACTTC. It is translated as CASSPRGSKSQRETQYF.

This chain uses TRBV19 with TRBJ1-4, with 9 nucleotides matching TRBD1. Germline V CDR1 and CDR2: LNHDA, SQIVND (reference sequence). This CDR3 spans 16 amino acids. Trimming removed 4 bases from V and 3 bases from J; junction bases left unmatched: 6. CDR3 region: CASSTSTGGSNEKLFF. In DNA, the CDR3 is TGTGCCAGTAGTACCAGCACAGGGGGCTCTAATGAAAAACTGTTTTTT.